The T cell receptor beta chain under discussion was sequenced for a study of blood T cell repertoires in COVID-19. Study-wide background: Spain, Italy and the United States supplied samples that represented acute and convalescent COVID-19. T cells, B-cell-depleted T cells, or PBMCs supplied cDNA or gDNA.

The CDR3 contains 12 residues. Between the trimmed V and J ends, which lost 8 bases and 5 bases, there was a span of 12 bases. CDR1 and CDR2 (germline): SEHNR, FQNEAQ (reference sequence). In the authors' workflow: Reference gene primer amplification yielded estimated nucleated cell counts. Measured with immunoSEQ multiplex PCR; TCRdb has only the in-frame clones, and not every one. V, J and clone size were drawn from that table, and D and trimming were deduced from the DNA. This table holds about 24,000 clones, about nine tenths found once. The receptor comes from a human donor with active COVID-19. The donor label of this sample is uncertain. The chain recombines TRBV7-9 with TRBJ2-5; maybe TRBD2 (6 bases). The sample was peripheral blood. The DNA of the CDR3 is TGTGCCAGCGGGGGGAAGGGGGAGACCCAGTACTTC. This codes for CASGGKGETQYF.